These 13 T cell receptor beta chains came from one sample sequenced in a study of beta chain features in type 1 diabetes. General study points: Moderate but significant shortening of TCRB CDR3s was recorded in all four CD4+ subsets from Type 1 diabetes patients.

These TCRs' antigens remain unknown. TCRB transcripts that were expressed got sequenced, as all of the isolated RNA had been reverse transcribed. Using immunoSEQ multiplex PCR, the repertoire was profiled, and TCRdb retains in-frame clones only, with some absent. The repertoire holds a few hundred thousand clones, with about 12% as singletons. Sequencing input: naive CD4+ T cells from blood. The receptors were sampled from a woman younger than 30 with type 1 diabetes.

The sample holds a few counts of this clone. V gene TRBV6-5 combines with J gene TRBJ2-7; 10 nucleotides match TRBD2. The junction had 5 bases not matched to a gene; V was cut back by 2 bases and J by 4 bases. Germline assignment: CDR1 MNHEY and CDR2 SVGAGI. The CDR3 contains 15 residues. The CDR3 sequence: CASSYVGLADYEQYF. The CDR3 DNA follows: TGTGCCAGCAGTTACGTTGGACTAGCGGATTACGAGCAGTACTTC.

This chain connects TRBV10-3 to TRBJ1-1, with a weak D call TRBD1 (5 bases). This CDR3 has 13 residues. V lost 4 bases, J lost 2 bases, and 8 bases lay in between. Germline V gene lookup returns CDR1 ENHRY and CDR2 SYGVKD. CDR3 region: CAISVQGNTEAFF. The CDR3 region has the DNA TGTGCCATCAGTGTCCAGGGAAACACTGAAGCTTTCTTT.

This chain uses TRBV28 with TRBJ2-3; D gene unclear. The CDR3 has 12 amino acids. The germline CDR1 and CDR2 sequences are MDHEN and SYDVKM. The V and J ends lost 5 bases and 2 bases respectively, with 5 bases between them. The CDR3 nucleotides read TGTGCCAGCAGTCCCTACACAGATACGCAGTATTTT. Its protein is CASSPYTDTQYF. Based on the CDR3 plus reference TRBV28 and TRBJ2-3, the full variable domain is DVKVTQSSRYLVKRTGEKVFLECVQDMDHENMFWYRQDPGLGLRLIYFSYDVKMKEKGDIPEGYSVSREKKERFSLILESASTNQTSMYLCASSPYTDTQYFGPGTRLTVL.

This clone was counted between two and nine times. The genes are TRBV7-2 and TRBJ2-7; perhaps TRBD1 as D (5 bases). Germline-derived CDR1 and CDR2 are SGHTA and FQGNSA. V gave up 3 bases and J gave up 3 bases, with 24 bases separating them. The CDR3 is 18 amino acids. The CDR3 region has the DNA TGTGCCAGCAGCTTGCCGCCCGAATACAGGCAAGGCGGCTACGAGCAGTACTTC. Amino acid sequence: CASSLPPEYRQGGYEQYF.

There are a few counts of this clone. Other DNA sequences of this sample code for an identical CDR3. In DNA form, the CDR3 reads TGCAGCGTTGGGGGAGGGAGCTATGGCTACACCTTC. Protein: CSVGGGSYGYTF. The rearrangement joins TRBV29-1 to TRBJ1-2; D remains unclear. Trimming removed 4 bases at V and 4 bases at J, with 10 bases between. CDR1 SQVTM and CDR2 ANQGSEA come from the germline V gene. The CDR3 contains 12 residues.

The chain joins TRBV25-1 to TRBJ2-3; 7 bases are shared with TRBD2. J was trimmed by 3 bases and V by 5 bases; bases with no gene match: 14. The CDR3 is 17 amino acids. CDR1 and CDR2 (germline): MGHDK, SYGVNS. Written as DNA, the CDR3 is TGTGCCAGCAGTCCCCCTGGGGGGGTTTCTGGGACAGATACGCAGTATTTT. It yields the protein CASSPPGGVSGTDTQYF.

This clone was detected only a few times. The DNA of the CDR3 is TGTGCCAGCAGCTCCTTAGACCGGAGCTCCTACAATGAGCAGTTCTTC. Amino acid sequence: CASSSLDRSSYNEQFF. The chain combines TRBV11-2 with TRBJ2-1; D is unresolved. With 4 bases removed from V and 0 bases from J, the gap between germline ends came to 13 bases. CDR1 and CDR2 from the germline V gene are SGHAT and FQNNGV. The CDR3 runs 16 residues.

Only a few counts were recorded for this clone. The chain employs TRBV12-2 and TRBJ1-5. TRBV12-2 is given as a pseudogene. The CDR3 is 15 residues long. CDR3 amino acids: CASRPGREGRQPQHF. The CDR3 DNA reads as TGTGCAAGTCGCCCGGGTCGGGAAGGGCGTCAGCCCCAGCATTTT.

This clone has just a few counts. This chain connects TRBV7-9 to TRBJ2-3; D is perhaps TRBD2 (6 bases). This CDR3 has 14 amino acids. Germline V gene lookup returns CDR1 SEHNR and CDR2 FQNEAQ (reference sequence). Trimming removed 6 bases at V and 1 base at J, with 11 bases between. The chain's CDR3 is CASSSGRGTDTQYF. In DNA, the CDR3 is TGTGCCAGCAGTAGCGGCAGGGGCACAGATACGCAGTATTTT.

This clone was counted only a few times. This chain joins TRBV7-9 and TRBJ1-1, with unresolved D. The CDR3 spans 13 residues. Germline loops: CDR1 SEHNR, CDR2 FQNEAQ (reference sequence). V was cut by 2 bases and J by 5 bases, with 9 bases left in between. The CDR3 reads CASSLSHLTEAFF. In DNA form, the CDR3 reads TGTGCCAGCAGCTTATCACATTTGACTGAAGCTTTCTTT.

This clone was seen only a few times. This chain uses TRBV25-1 with TRBJ1-2; D is uncertain. Germline V lookup: CDR1 MGHDK, CDR2 SYGVNS. Between the trimmed V and J ends, which lost 3 bases and 5 bases, there was a span of 7 bases. This CDR3 contains 12 residues. CDR3 nucleotides: TGTGCCAGCAGTGAGGCGGGTTATGGCTACACCTTC. This translates into CASSEAGYGYTF.

This clone showed up just a few times. CDR3 loop: CASGQGSQETQYF. The CDR3, as DNA: TGTGCCAGCGGACAGGGGTCCCAAGAGACCCAGTACTTC. This chain links TRBV7-9 with TRBJ2-5, with 9 positions matching TRBD1. V shed 8 bases, J shed 1 base, and the junction held 2 bases outside the gene matches. The CDR3 consists of 13 residues. Per the germline V gene, CDR1 is SEHNR and CDR2 is FQNEAQ (reference sequence).

This clone has just a few counts. This chain uses TRBV19 with TRBJ2-5; D is unresolved. Germline values: CDR1 LNHDA, CDR2 SQIVND (reference sequence). The V and J ends lost 5 bases and 5 bases respectively, with 15 bases between them. The CDR3 spans 14 residues. The CDR3 loop is CASSRDIRWETQYF. The CDR3 DNA is TGTGCCAGTAGTCGCGACATACGCTGGGAGACCCAGTACTTC.